The TCR beta chain described here comes from a study of early T cells in non-severe SARS-CoV-2 infection. Individually, cDNA molecules had unique molecular identifiers attached to them. One entry per CDR3 protein, called by TCRdb with MiXCR from the 5' RACE reads. The sample includes approximately 97,000 distinct CDR3 sequences, roughly 11% seen only once; the top ten take 4.7%. Findings and limits, study-wide: VDJdb-based annotation leaned toward anti-spike CD8 responses and missed private and CD4 specificities.

Germline V CDR1 and CDR2: SEHNR, FQNEAQ (reference sequence). With 4 bases removed from V and 8 bases from J, the gap between germline ends came to 12 bases. This CDR3 is 14 amino acids long. This clonotype came up once. As yet, its antigen is unknown. The sequence was collected from an adult who was a healthcare worker with PCR-confirmed SARS-CoV-2 infection or an uninfected control (not recorded which). The rearrangement links TRBV7-9 to TRBJ1-6, with D unresolved. Here the sequenced sample was whole blood, taken at baseline. CDR3 in DNA: TGTGCCAGCAGCTCCGATAAGGAGGATTCACCCCTCCACTTT. This translates into CASSSDKEDSPLHF.